These 27 T cell receptor beta chains originate from one sample sequenced in a study of cytomegalovirus exposure and HLA in healthy donors. Clones were read by immunoSEQ multiplex PCR, and TCRdb kept only the in-frame ones, dropping some. Of approximately 97,000 clones in the sample, roughly 92% were seen once. Sequenced sample: PBMCs. The source is a woman in her twenties or thirties in good health and CMV-seropositive.

The chain has TRBV19 and TRBJ2-7, with TRBD2 matching over 8 bases. The length of the CDR3 is 15 residues. In germline, CDR1 is LNHDA, CDR2 SQIVND (reference sequence). V was pared by 5 bases and J by 6 bases, with 12 bases of the junction left unmatched. CDR3 amino acids: CASSLLAGKTGEQYF. For the CDR3, the DNA is TGTGCCAGTAGTTTGTTAGCGGGAAAGACTGGCGAGCAGTACTTC.

The CDR3 DNA sequence: TGTGCCAGCAGTTTAACTCATCAAACGGACAACTCCTACGAGCAGTACTTC. It specifies CASSLTHQTDNSYEQYF. This chain connects TRBV28 to TRBJ2-7; tentative D call: TRBD1 (5 bases). The germline V gene encodes CDR1 MDHEN and CDR2 SYDVKM. The length of the CDR3 is 17 residues. The V gene lost 2 bases and the J gene lost 0 bases, with 17 bases spanning the gap.

Of note for this clone: This CDR3 is missing its conserved last phenylalanine or tryptophan, likely due to a read error. V and J are TRBV30 and TRBJ2-2; D unclear. V lost 4 bases to trimming and J lost 1 base, with 7 bases between them. The CDR3 runs to 13 residues. Germline-derived CDR1 and CDR2 are GTSNPN and SVGIG (reference sequence). CDR3 in amino acids: CAWNGQNTGELFS. Here the CDR3 DNA reads TGTGCCTGGAATGGTCAGAACACCGGGGAGCTGTTTTCT.

The chain is built from TRBV9 and TRBJ2-7; D might be TRBD1 (5 bases). With 3 bases removed from V and 6 bases from J, the gap between germline ends came to 10 bases. This CDR3 comprises 12 residues. Germline CDR1 is SGDLS and CDR2 is YYNGEE. CDR3 amino acids: CASSAQGPEQYF. The DNA for the CDR3 is TGTGCCAGCAGCGCCCAGGGCCCCGAGCAGTACTTC.

This chain joins TRBV7-2 and TRBJ2-1; possibly TRBD2 for D (6 bases). Germline lookup yields CDR1 SGHTA and CDR2 FQGNSA. The V end was cut by 1 base, the J end by 6 bases, with 16 bases between. This CDR3 has 16 residues. As DNA, the CDR3 is TGTGCCAGCAGCTTAGAAACGCTTAGCGGCGTCAATGAGCAGTTCTTC. It codes for CASSLETLSGVNEQFF.

This clone showed up just a few times. The gene calls are TRBV2 and TRBJ2-7; possibly TRBD2 for D (5 bases). There are 14 residues in the CDR3. Trimming pared 3 bases from V and 6 bases from J, leaving 15 bases between. Germline V gives CDR1 SNHLY, CDR2 FYNNEI. The CDR3 DNA follows: TGTGCCAGCAGTGATATACGGCAAGAGGGCGAGCAGTACTTC. Encoded protein: CASSDIRQEGEQYF.

This clone was observed a single time. This sequence joins TRBV5-4 and TRBJ2-5; TRBD1 is a possible D gene (6 bases). Trimming stripped 5 bases from V and 1 base from J, with 12 bases between. This CDR3 spans 14 amino acids. The germline CDR1 and CDR2 sequences are SGHNT and YYREEE (reference sequence). The CDR3 reads CASSHRTAQETQYF. CDR3 coding DNA: TGTGCCAGCAGTCATAGGACAGCCCAAGAGACCCAGTACTTC. Based on the CDR3 plus reference TRBV5-4 and TRBJ2-5, the full variable domain is ETGVTQSPTHLIKTRGQQVTLRCSSQSGHNTVSWYQQALGQGPQFIFQYYREEENGRGNFPPRFSGLQFPNYSSELNVNALELDDSALYLCASSHRTAQETQYFGPGTRLLVL.

This rearrangement joins TRBV28 to TRBJ2-1; 12 positions match TRBD2. This CDR3 spans 14 amino acids. Germline-derived CDR1 and CDR2 are MDHEN and SYDVKM. J gave up 4 bases and V 8 bases, and 3 bases lay outside the gene matches. CDR3 residues: CASGGTSGYNEQFF. The CDR3 DNA reads TGTGCCAGCGGTGGGACTAGCGGGTACAATGAGCAGTTCTTC.

The rearrangement uses TRBV5-1 and TRBJ2-7; D unresolved. CDR1 is SGHRS, CDR2 YFSETQ, per germline. This CDR3 is built from 15 residues. The V end was cut by 0 bases, the J end by 0 bases, with 10 bases between. DNA of the CDR3: TGCGCCAGCAGCTTGGATCGTTCCCTCTCCTACGAGCAGTACTTC. Its translation: CASSLDRSLSYEQYF.

The J gene is TRBJ2-1, the V gene TRBV29-1; TRBD1 matches at 9 bases. The length of the CDR3 is 15 residues. J was trimmed by 4 bases and V by 4 bases; bases with no gene match: 8. Looked up from germline, CDR1 is SQVTM and CDR2 is ANQGSEA. This CDR3 reads CSVVGGGTGYNEQFF. In nucleotides, the CDR3 is TGCAGCGTTGTCGGAGGGGGGACAGGGTACAATGAGCAGTTCTTC.

The chain employs TRBV28 and TRBJ2-1; D is unclear. The V gene's germline CDR1 is MDHEN and CDR2 SYDVKM. CDR3 length: 16 amino acids. The V gene lost 3 bases and the J gene lost 6 bases, with 18 bases spanning the gap. The CDR3 DNA is TGTGCCAGCAGTTTTCCCCTGGTAGTAGCTACCAATGAGCAGTTCTTC. Its protein is CASSFPLVVATNEQFF.

This clone was seen a single time. The gene calls are TRBV5-5 and TRBJ2-7; 7 nucleotides align to TRBD2. V was clipped by 4 bases and J by 0 bases; unmatched bases: 4. This CDR3 contains 14 residues. The germline CDR1 and CDR2 sequences are SGHKS and YYEKEE (reference sequence). CDR3 amino acids: CASSTSGNSYEQYF. The CDR3 coding sequence is TGTGCCAGCAGCACAAGCGGGAACTCCTACGAGCAGTACTTC.

The chain is built from TRBV19 and TRBJ2-6; D might be TRBD2 (5 bases). V gave up 4 bases and J gave up 0 bases, with 13 bases separating them. CDR1 and CDR2 from the germline V gene are LNHDA and SQIVND (reference sequence). This CDR3 is 17 amino acids long. The CDR3 region is CASSKNPRGSGANVLTF. In nucleotides, the CDR3 is TGTGCCAGTAGTAAAAACCCCCGGGGCTCTGGGGCCAACGTCCTGACTTTC. The full variable domain, with the rest looked up from reference TRBV19 and TRBJ2-6, is DGGITQSPKYLFRKEGQNVTLSCEQNLNHDAMYWYRQDPGQGLRLIYYSQIVNDFQKGDIAEGYSVSREKKESFPLTVTSAQKNPTAFYLCASSKNPRGSGANVLTFGAGSRLTVL.

The rearrangement uses TRBV7-2 and TRBJ1-1; no clear D gene. V lost 4 bases and J 5 bases, leaving 8 bases between the germline ends. CDR1 is SGHTA, CDR2 FQGNSA, per germline. This CDR3 region has 12 residues. This CDR3 is CASSSRGTEAFF. Here the CDR3 DNA reads TGTGCCAGCAGCTCTCGGGGAACTGAAGCTTTCTTT. Full variable domain (rest looked up from reference TRBV7-2 and TRBJ1-1): GAGVSQSPSNKVTEKGKDVELRCDPISGHTALYWYRQSLGQGLEFLIYFQGNSAPDKSGLPSDRFSAERTGGSVSTLTIQRTQQEDSAVYLCASSSRGTEAFFGQGTRLTVV.

This clone was detected once. This chain joins TRBV29-1 and TRBJ1-1, with D tentatively TRBD1 (5 bases). The V gene's germline CDR1 is SQVTM and CDR2 ANQGSEA. CDR3 length: 15 residues. The V end lost 6 bases, the J end lost 4 bases, and 21 bases lay between the germline ends. CDR3 protein: CSVPETGGVGTEAFF. The CDR3 DNA sequence: TGCAGCGTCCCGGAAACCGGGGGAGTCGGCACTGAAGCTTTCTTT.

Written as DNA, the CDR3 is TGTGCCAGCAGCCCCGGACTAGGAGACGGTGAGCAGTTCTTC. It encodes CASSPGLGDGEQFF. The V gene is TRBV6-5, the J gene TRBJ2-1, with 7 bases identical to TRBD2. Germline values: CDR1 MNHEY, CDR2 SVGAGI. The CDR3 has 14 amino acids. V shed 6 bases, J shed 9 bases, and the junction held 11 bases outside the gene matches.

CDR3 nucleotides: TGTGCCAGCAGTGACTCGACAGGTGGGCTAGCGGACTACAATGAGCAGTTCTTC. Amino acid sequence: CASSDSTGGLADYNEQFF. The chain has TRBV6-4 and TRBJ2-1, with a possible D match to TRBD2 (7 bases). This CDR3 is 18 amino acids long. The V gene lost 0 bases and the J gene lost 3 bases, with 18 bases spanning the gap. Germline CDR1 MRHNA, CDR2 SNTAGT.

The chain couples TRBV9 to TRBJ1-2, with unresolved D. This CDR3 is built from 15 residues. Trimming removed 0 bases at V and 2 bases at J, with 11 bases between. The V gene's germline CDR1 is SGDLS and CDR2 YYNGEE. The CDR3, as DNA: TGTGCCAGCAGCGTAGGAGCAGCGGCGAACTATGGCTACACCTTC. As protein: CASSVGAAANYGYTF.

The V call is TRBV6-5, the J call TRBJ1-4; the D is unclear. Trimming stripped 3 bases from V and 2 bases from J, with 10 bases between. Germline values: CDR1 MNHEY, CDR2 SVGAGI. This CDR3 contains 15 residues. CDR3 nucleotide sequence: TGTGCCAGCAGTTATTCGGGAGCTACTAATGAAAAACTGTTTTTT. It yields the protein CASSYSGATNEKLFF.

The count of this clone is one. This chain uses TRBV18 with TRBJ2-7; TRBD2 is a possible D gene (5 bases). Trimming removed 0 bases at V and 3 bases at J, with 9 bases between. Germline lookup yields CDR1 KGHSH and CDR2 LQKENI. The CDR3 extends over 14 amino acids. The CDR3 region has the DNA TGTGCCAGCTCACCACCGGCGGGTATCTACGAGCAGTACTTC. Translation gives CASSPPAGIYEQYF.

The gene calls are TRBV9 and TRBJ1-1, with D possibly matching TRBD1 (5 bases). V dropped 4 bases and J dropped 0 bases, with 16 bases sitting between them. CDR3 length: 16 amino acids. The germline V gene has CDR1 SGDLS and CDR2 YYNGEE. CDR3 nucleotides: TGTGCCAGCAGCTCGGGGGGATGGACGATGAACACTGAAGCTTTCTTT. It yields the protein CASSSGGWTMNTEAFF.

This sequence joins TRBV28 and TRBJ2-2; no clear D. CDR1 and CDR2 (germline): MDHEN, SYDVKM. The CDR3 has 17 residues. The V end was cut by 2 bases, the J end by 2 bases, with 15 bases between. CDR3 bases: TGTGCCAGCAGTTTAGAGGTAGAGCAGCTCAACACCGGGGAGCTGTTTTTT. Encoded protein: CASSLEVEQLNTGELFF.

The chain uses TRBV19 and TRBJ2-2, with a weak D call TRBD2 (5 bases). The CDR3 is 15 amino acids. CDR1 and CDR2 from the germline V gene are LNHDA and SQIVND (reference sequence). V lost 11 bases to trimming and J lost 3 bases, with 19 bases between them. This CDR3 reads CASQHPASHTGELFF. The CDR3 DNA follows: TGTGCCTCTCAGCACCCCGCTAGCCACACCGGGGAGCTGTTTTTT.

The chain carries TRBV6-1 and TRBJ1-2; 7 bases agree with TRBD1. V lost 5 bases and J lost 6; bases outside the gene matches: 9. The germline CDR1 and CDR2 sequences are MNHNS and SASEGT. This CDR3 contains 14 residues. CDR3 nucleotides: TGTGCCAGCAGTCCCTCGGGACAGTCGGATGGCTACACCTTC. Amino acids: CASSPSGQSDGYTF.

This chain links TRBV18 with TRBJ2-7, with D possibly TRBD1 on 5 matching bases. V was shortened by 4 bases and J by 2 bases, with 12 bases between the two germline ends. This CDR3 comprises 14 residues. Looked up from germline, CDR1 is KGHSH and CDR2 is LQKENI. This chain's CDR3 is CASSLGQAPYEQYF. Written as DNA, the CDR3 is TGTGCCAGCTCACTCGGACAAGCCCCCTACGAGCAGTACTTC.

Worth noting for this clone: The germline gene is not matched at one end of the junction; a read error may be the cause. The V and J genes are TRBV2 and TRBJ2-3, with D perhaps TRBD2 (6 bases). This CDR3 has 15 amino acids. CDR1 and CDR2 from the germline V gene are SNHLY and FYNNEI. In DNA, the CDR3 is TGTGCCAGCAGTGAAGGCTGGCCAGGGACTGATATGCAGTATTTT. It specifies CASSEGWPGTDMQYF.

The rearrangement joins TRBV4-3 to TRBJ1-2; D call uncertain. This CDR3 has 15 residues. Germline V gives CDR1 LGHNA, CDR2 YSLEER. Trimming removed 1 base from V and 3 bases from J, with 12 bases in between. The CDR3 sequence: CASSQGAGSDYGYTF. The CDR3 nucleotides read TGCGCCAGCAGCCAAGGGGCAGGCTCGGACTATGGCTACACCTTC.